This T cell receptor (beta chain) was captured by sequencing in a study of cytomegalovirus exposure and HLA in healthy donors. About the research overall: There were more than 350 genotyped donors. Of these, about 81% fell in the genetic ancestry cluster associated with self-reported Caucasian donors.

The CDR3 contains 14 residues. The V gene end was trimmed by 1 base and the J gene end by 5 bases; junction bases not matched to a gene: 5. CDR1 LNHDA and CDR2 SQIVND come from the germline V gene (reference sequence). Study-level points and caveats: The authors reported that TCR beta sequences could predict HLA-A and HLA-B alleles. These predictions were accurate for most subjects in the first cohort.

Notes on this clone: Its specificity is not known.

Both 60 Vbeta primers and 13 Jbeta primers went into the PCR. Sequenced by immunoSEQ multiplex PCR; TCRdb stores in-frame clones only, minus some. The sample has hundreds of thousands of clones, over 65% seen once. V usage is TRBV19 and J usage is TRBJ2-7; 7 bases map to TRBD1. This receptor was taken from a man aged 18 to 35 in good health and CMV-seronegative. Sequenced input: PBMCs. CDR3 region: CASSIGTGADEQYF. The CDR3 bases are TGTGCCAGTAGTATAGGTACAGGGGCCGACGAGCAGTACTTC.